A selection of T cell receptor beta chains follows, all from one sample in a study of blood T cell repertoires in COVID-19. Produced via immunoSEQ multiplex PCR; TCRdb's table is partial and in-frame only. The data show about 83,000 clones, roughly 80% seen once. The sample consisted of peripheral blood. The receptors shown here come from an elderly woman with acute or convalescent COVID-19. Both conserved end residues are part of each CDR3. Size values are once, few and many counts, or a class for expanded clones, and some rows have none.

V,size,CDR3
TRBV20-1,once,CSASKDSSSYEQYF
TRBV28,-,CASRTGTRRNEKLFF
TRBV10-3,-,CAIRRGGDSYEQYF
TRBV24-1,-,CATSDYGTGRTDTQYF
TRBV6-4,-,CASIPRSNQPQHF
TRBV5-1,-,CASSLAGASNQPQHF
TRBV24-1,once,CATSDGLAGSEKTQYF
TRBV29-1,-,CSVDTGNYGYTF
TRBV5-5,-,CASSRDSYNQPQHF
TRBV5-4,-,CASGGQGLDTQYF
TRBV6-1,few,CASSEYEEQYF
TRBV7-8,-,CASSLARGGNTGELFF
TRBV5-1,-,CASSSTSGTGAGYTF
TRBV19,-,CASSIRTGGTEAFF
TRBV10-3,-,CAISGYNEQFF
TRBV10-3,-,CAIRAGNIQYF
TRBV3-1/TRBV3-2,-,CASSPAGGLGETQYF
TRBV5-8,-,CASSSPRDREPSTDTQYF
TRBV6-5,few,CASKLEGASNQPQHF
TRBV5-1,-,CASSLGGQSIYGYTF
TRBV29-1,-,CSVEKQGARGYTF
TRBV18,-,CASSPPSAGGHNEQYF
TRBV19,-,CASSITMNTEAFF
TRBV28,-,CASRLATTGMNTEAFF
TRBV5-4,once,CASSFPGGTEAFF
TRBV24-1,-,CATSRGGAYNQPQHF
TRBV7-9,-,CASSYRQGAVEKLFF
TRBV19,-,CASSIAAGGSNEQFF
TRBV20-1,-,CSASQGLSGANVLTF
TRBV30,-,CAWAGTRGEKLFF
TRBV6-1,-,CASSEEGTGSPLRSPLHF
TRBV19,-,CASSNFRGTYEQYF
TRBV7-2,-,CASSLDRTSYEQYF
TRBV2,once,CASSGTGTANSPLHF
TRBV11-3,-,CASRQPTRTEAFF
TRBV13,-,CASSLAENIQYF
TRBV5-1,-,CASSSRQGAESPLHF
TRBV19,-,CASSITGNQPQHF